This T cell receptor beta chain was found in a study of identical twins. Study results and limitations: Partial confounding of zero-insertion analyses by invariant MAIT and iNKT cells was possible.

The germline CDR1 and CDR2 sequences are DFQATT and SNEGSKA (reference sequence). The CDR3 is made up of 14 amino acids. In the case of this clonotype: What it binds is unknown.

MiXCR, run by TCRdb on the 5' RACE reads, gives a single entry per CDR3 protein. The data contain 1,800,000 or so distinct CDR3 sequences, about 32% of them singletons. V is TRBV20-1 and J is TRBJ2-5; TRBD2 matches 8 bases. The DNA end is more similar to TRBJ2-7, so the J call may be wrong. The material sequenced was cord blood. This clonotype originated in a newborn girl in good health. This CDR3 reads CSASGLGLVYEQYF. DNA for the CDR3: TGCAGTGCTAGTGGCTTGGGACTAGTCTACGAGCAGTACTTC.